One and the same sample provided the 3 T cell receptor beta chains below, sequenced in a study of T cell repertoires in cytomegalovirus infection. TCRdb fed the reads into MiXCR, producing one record per CDR3 protein. The repertoire holds 90,000 to 120,000 distinct CDR3 sequences, with roughly 40% as singletons. Antigens for these TCRs are unknown. Sample: CD8+ T cells from cultured PBMCs, taken from culture after CMV antigen stimulation. Receptors originate from a human donor in good health (CMV status not recorded). Some clones in this sample may be carry-over from other donors' samples.

This chain connects TRBV12-3 or TRBV12-4 to TRBJ1-1; no clear D. Trimming removed 3 bases at V and 1 base at J, with 9 bases between. CDR3 size: 14 residues. Written as DNA, the CDR3 is TGTGCCAGCAGTTTTCGCGTAGGGAACACTGAAGCTTTCTTT. Translated: CASSFRVGNTEAFF.

This clonotype came up many times. The J gene is TRBJ2-1, the V gene TRBV20-1; D may be TRBD2 (6 bases). Germline V gives CDR1 DFQATT, CDR2 SNEGSKA (reference sequence). V dropped 3 bases and J dropped 9 bases, with 18 bases sitting between them. The CDR3 spans 14 residues. The CDR3 DNA sequence: TGCAGTGCTAGCCGCGCGGAGGGGCTCGGTGAGCAGTTCTTC. Translation: CSASRAEGLGEQFF.

There are a few counts of this clonotype. The rearrangement joins TRBV5-6 to TRBJ1-6; weak D call: TRBD1 (5 bases). CDR1 is SGHDT and CDR2 is YYEEEE in the germline V gene. This CDR3 is built from 16 residues. Between the trimmed V and J ends, which lost 4 bases and 6 bases, there was a span of 17 bases. CDR3 protein: CASSSLVGVSNSPLHF. As DNA, the CDR3 is TGTGCCAGCAGCAGCCTCGTGGGGGTCTCTAATTCACCCCTCCACTTT.